Presented here are 8 T cell receptor beta chains from one specimen sequenced in a study of T cells in narcolepsy. Sequenced by immunoSEQ multiplex PCR; TCRdb stores in-frame clones only, minus some. The repertoire holds about 30,000 clones, with roughly 87% as singletons. Sequenced: memory (CD45RA-) CD4+ T cells from blood. These receptors were obtained from a human donor in good health.

This chain joins TRBV27 and TRBJ1-1; D is undetermined. The CDR3 spans 14 residues. The germline CDR1 and CDR2 sequences are MNHEY and SMNVEV (reference sequence). V was trimmed by 6 bases and J by 1 base, leaving 12 bases between them. CDR3 sequence reads: CASRFTERNTEAFF. CDR3 nucleotides: TGTGCCAGCAGGTTTACAGAGCGGAACACTGAAGCTTTCTTT.

V and J are TRBV27 and TRBJ2-2, with TRBD2 as a possible D gene (6 bases). CDR1 and CDR2 (germline): MNHEY, SMNVEV (reference sequence). V was pared by 3 bases and J by 4 bases, with 12 bases between. This CDR3 has 15 residues. The chain's CDR3 is CASSFWARGTGELFF. The CDR3 DNA sequence: TGTGCCAGCAGTTTTTGGGCGCGGGGCACCGGGGAGCTGTTTTTT.

Notes on this clone: Other DNA sequences in the same sample also yield this CDR3. This sequence joins TRBV19 and TRBJ1-2, with TRBD1 matching 7 bases. Germline loops: CDR1 LNHDA, CDR2 SQIVND (reference sequence). The J segment lost 7 bases and the V segment lost 10 bases, leaving 6 bases of the junction unmatched. The CDR3 covers 11 residues. The CDR3, as DNA: TGTGCCAATTCACAGGGGAGTGGCTACACCTTC. It yields the protein CANSQGSGYTF.

J is TRBJ2-1 and V is TRBV7-9; D is undetermined. From germline, CDR1 is SEHNR and CDR2 FQNEAQ (reference sequence). V dropped 1 base and J dropped 7 bases, with 11 bases sitting between them. There are 14 residues in the CDR3. The CDR3 here is CASSLVPGANEQFF. CDR3 in DNA: TGTGCCAGCAGCTTAGTTCCGGGCGCTAATGAGCAGTTCTTC.

This clone was found a few times. The chain recombines TRBV5-6 with TRBJ1-2; no definite D call. Germline CDR1 is SGHDT and CDR2 is YYEEEE. The CDR3 runs to 15 residues. The V end lost 3 bases, the J end lost 5 bases, and 17 bases lay between the germline ends. CDR3: CASSSTPGQSYGYTF. The CDR3 nucleotides are TGTGCCAGCAGCTCCACTCCCGGGCAGAGTTATGGCTACACCTTC. Full variable domain (rest looked up from reference TRBV5-6 and TRBJ1-2): DAGVTQSPTHLIKTRGQQVTLRCSPKSGHDTVSWYQQALGQGPQFIFQYYEEEERQRGNFPDRFSGHQFPNYSSELNVNALLLGDSALYLCASSSTPGQSYGYTFGSGTRLTVV.

This clone was recorded a few times. This rearrangement joins TRBV7-6 to TRBJ1-1; 9 nucleotides align to TRBD1. Trimming removed 5 bases from V and 1 base from J; junction bases left unmatched: 11. From germline, CDR1 is SGHVS and CDR2 FNYEAQ. CDR3 size: 17 residues. In DNA form, the CDR3 reads TGTGCCAGCAGCCCCGTTTGGGGGGGACAGGGGAACACTGAAGCTTTCTTT. It yields the protein CASSPVWGGQGNTEAFF.

Here the CDR3 DNA reads TGCGCCAGCAGCTGGGGGACAGGGGTCTCCGAGCAGTACTTC. Translated: CASSWGTGVSEQYF. V is TRBV5-1 and J is TRBJ2-7; 10 positions agree with TRBD1. Trimming cost V 3 bases and J 6 bases; bases outside gene matches: 6. Germline V lookup: CDR1 SGHRS, CDR2 YFSETQ. This CDR3 region has 14 residues. The full variable domain, with the rest looked up from reference TRBV5-1 and TRBJ2-7, is KAGVTQTPRYLIKTRGQQVTLSCSPISGHRSVSWYQQTPGQGLQFLFEYFSETQRNKGNFPGRFSGRQFSNSRSEMNVSTLELGDSALYLCASSWGTGVSEQYFGPGTRLTVT.

This chain connects TRBV29-1 to TRBJ1-1; D is ambiguous. The germline V and J ends were trimmed by 4 bases and 4 bases, with 10 bases remaining between them. There are 12 residues in the CDR3. Germline CDR1 SQVTM, CDR2 ANQGSEA. In DNA, the CDR3 is TGCAGCGTTGCGGGGAAGGGCACTGAAGCTTTCTTT. This gives the protein CSVAGKGTEAFF.